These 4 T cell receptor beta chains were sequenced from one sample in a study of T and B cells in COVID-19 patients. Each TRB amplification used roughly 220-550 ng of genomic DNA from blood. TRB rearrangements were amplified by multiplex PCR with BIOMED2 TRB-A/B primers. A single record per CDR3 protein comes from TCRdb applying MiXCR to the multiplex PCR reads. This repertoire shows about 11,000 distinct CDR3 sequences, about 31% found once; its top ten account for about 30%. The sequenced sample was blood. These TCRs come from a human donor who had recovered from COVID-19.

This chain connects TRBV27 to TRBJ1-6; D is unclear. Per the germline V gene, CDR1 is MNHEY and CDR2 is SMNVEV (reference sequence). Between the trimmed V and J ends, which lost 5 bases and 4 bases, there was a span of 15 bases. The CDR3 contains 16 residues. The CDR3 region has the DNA TGTGCCAGCAGTCTAGATCTCAGGATTTATAATTCACCCCTCCACTTT. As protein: CASSLDLRIYNSPLHF.

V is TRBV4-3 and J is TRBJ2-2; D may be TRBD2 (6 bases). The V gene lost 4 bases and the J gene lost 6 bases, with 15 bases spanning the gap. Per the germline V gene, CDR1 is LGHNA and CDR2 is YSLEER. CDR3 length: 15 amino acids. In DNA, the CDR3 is TGCGCCAGCAGCCGGACGGCTAGCGTTGCCGGGGAGCTGTTTTTT. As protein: CASSRTASVAGELFF.

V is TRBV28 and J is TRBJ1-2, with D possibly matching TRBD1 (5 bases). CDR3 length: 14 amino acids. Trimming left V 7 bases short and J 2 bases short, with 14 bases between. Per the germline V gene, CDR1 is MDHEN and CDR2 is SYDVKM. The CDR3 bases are TGTGCCAGCACCCCGGGGGGAGGCAACTATGGCTACACCTTC. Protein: CASTPGGGNYGYTF.

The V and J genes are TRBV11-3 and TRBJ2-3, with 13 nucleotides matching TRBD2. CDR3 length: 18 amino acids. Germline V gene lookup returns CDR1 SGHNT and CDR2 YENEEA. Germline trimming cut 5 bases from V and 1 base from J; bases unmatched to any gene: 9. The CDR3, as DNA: TGTGCCAGCAGCCGGACAGGGACTAGCGGGACCCGCACAGATACGCAGTATTTT. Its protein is CASSRTGTSGTRTDTQYF.